The 29 T cell receptor beta chains in this list originate from one sample, sequenced in a study of T cell responses to AZD1222 COVID-19 vaccine. Sequencing was performed with immunoSEQ multiplex PCR; in TCRdb, only in-frame clones are kept and a portion is missing. The data show 100,000 to 150,000 clones, with around 92% seen just once and approximately 1% held by the top ten. The source was peripheral blood, collected on day 0 of AZD1222 vaccination. The source of these receptors is an adult in good health.

The chain joins TRBV3-1 (or the pseudogene TRBV3-2) to TRBJ1-1, with D perhaps TRBD1 (5 bases). Looked up from germline, CDR1 is LGHDT and CDR2 is YNNKEL (reference sequence). V gave up 4 bases and J gave up 5 bases, with 11 bases separating them. The CDR3 is 13 amino acids. CDR3 DNA sequence: TGTGCCAGCAGCCGGATGGGGGGTACTGAAGCTTTCTTT. Encoded protein: CASSRMGGTEAFF.

The chain links TRBV3-1 (or the pseudogene TRBV3-2) to TRBJ2-5; the match to TRBD1 covers 10 bases. V dropped 6 bases and J dropped 9; count of bases not matched to a gene: 13. Germline V gene data show CDR1 as LGHDT and CDR2 as YNNKEL (reference sequence). The CDR3 sequence is 15 residues long. The CDR3 coding sequence is TGTGCCAGCAGTCAGCGAGGGACAGGGGAGGAGGCCCAGTACTTC. Translated: CASSQRGTGEEAQYF.

The rearrangement joins TRBV27 to TRBJ2-7; 7 positions match TRBD1. The trim removed 5 bases at V and 3 bases at J, leaving 7 bases unmatched. Germline V gene sequence: CDR1 MNHEY, CDR2 SMNVEV (reference sequence). The CDR3 has 14 amino acids. CDR3 protein: CASSGTGVDYEQYF. In nucleotides, the CDR3 is TGTGCCAGCAGTGGTACAGGGGTCGACTACGAGCAGTACTTC.

This clone was recorded only once. J is TRBJ1-1 and V is TRBV6-5; tentative D call: TRBD1 (6 bases). Germline CDR1 MNHEY, CDR2 SVGAGI. Between the trimmed V and J ends, which lost 2 bases and 4 bases, there was a span of 8 bases. The CDR3 is made up of 13 amino acids. The CDR3 coding sequence is TGTGCCAGCAGTTACGACAGGTCCACTGAAGCTTTCTTT. This codes for CASSYDRSTEAFF.

The rearrangement uses TRBV25-1 and TRBJ1-2; 7 bases line up with TRBD1. Trimming cost V 3 bases and J 4 bases; bases outside gene matches: 8. Germline CDR1 reads MGHDK; CDR2 reads SYGVNS. The CDR3 length is 15 residues. As DNA, the CDR3 is TGTGCCAGCAGTGATTGGAGGGGGCCGATCTATGGCTACACCTTC. As protein: CASSDWRGPIYGYTF.

The rearrangement joins TRBV5-1 to TRBJ2-1; D is unclear. Germline values: CDR1 SGHRS, CDR2 YFSETQ. The V gene lost 0 bases and the J gene lost 2 bases, with 6 bases spanning the gap. The CDR3 has 14 residues. The CDR3 sequence: CASSLVPAYNEQFF. In nucleotides, the CDR3 is TGCGCCAGCAGCTTGGTACCTGCCTACAATGAGCAGTTCTTC.

This sequence joins TRBV28 and TRBJ2-7, with 10 bases aligning to TRBD1. V lost 0 bases, J lost 6 bases, and 11 bases stayed unmatched. The CDR3 runs to 17 residues. CDR1 and CDR2 from the germline V gene are MDHEN and SYDVKM. DNA of the CDR3: TGTGCCAGCAGTTTATGTAGGACCGGGACAGGGGTATGCGAGCAGTACTTC. Translating gives CASSLCRTGTGVCEQYF.

The genes are TRBV19 and TRBJ1-4, with a tentative D call TRBD1 (5 bases). Trimming removed 3 bases from V and 5 bases from J, with 16 bases in between. This CDR3 is built from 16 residues. Per germline, CDR1 LNHDA and CDR2 SQIVND (reference sequence). CDR3 residues: CASSIRSPGRNEKLFF. In DNA, the CDR3 is TGTGCCAGTAGTATTCGTTCTCCGGGACGGAATGAAAAACTGTTTTTT.

This chain uses TRBV6-1 with TRBJ2-5; TRBD2 aligns across 11 bases. Germline-derived CDR1 and CDR2 are MNHNS and SASEGT. Trimming removed 3 bases from V and 9 bases from J; junction bases left unmatched: 6. The CDR3 is made up of 14 amino acids. CDR3 DNA sequence: TGTGCCAGCAGTGATCCACTAGCGGGAGAACCCCAGTACTTC. The encoded protein is CASSDPLAGEPQYF.

The chain combines TRBV5-1 with TRBJ2-7; TRBD1 matches 12 bases. Germline CDR1 SGHRS, CDR2 YFSETQ. V shed 3 bases and J 7 bases; nucleotides not matched to a gene: 5. The CDR3 length is 14 residues. This CDR3 reads CASSSGQGAGEQYF. The CDR3 bases are TGCGCCAGCAGCTCGGGACAGGGGGCAGGGGAGCAGTACTTC.

J is TRBJ2-1 and V is TRBV11-3; D call uncertain. Germline V gives CDR1 SGHNT, CDR2 YENEEA. This CDR3 is built from 14 residues. V was pared by 8 bases and J by 6 bases, with 17 bases between. The CDR3 is CASRQSRFSNEQFF. CDR3 coding DNA: TGTGCCAGCCGTCAGTCGCGATTTAGCAATGAGCAGTTCTTC.

The V and J genes are TRBV28 and TRBJ2-4, with 8 bases fitting TRBD2. Germline V gives CDR1 MDHEN, CDR2 SYDVKM. The CDR3 is 13 residues long. Losses at the gene ends were 9 bases for V and 9 bases for J; bases not matched to a gene: 10. In DNA, the CDR3 is TGTGCCAGTGCTCGGGGGGGAATGGGCATTCAGTACTTC. This gives the protein CASARGGMGIQYF. The full variable domain, rest sourced from reference TRBV28 and TRBJ2-4, is DVKVTQSSRYLVKRTGEKVFLECVQDMDHENMFWYRQDPGLGLRLIYFSYDVKMKEKGDIPEGYSVSREKKERFSLILESASTNQTSMYLCASARGGMGIQYFGAGTRLSVL.

This clone is a singleton in its sample. DNA of the CDR3: TGTGCCAGCAGGGGAATCCGGGACCCTTTTGATACGCAGTATTTT. Amino acids: CASRGIRDPFDTQYF. The chain combines TRBV14 with TRBJ2-3; the D gene could be TRBD1 or TRBD2 (5 bases each). The V end lost 6 bases, the J end lost 6 bases, and 19 bases lay between the germline ends. Germline V CDR1 and CDR2: SGHDN, FVKESK. CDR3 size: 15 residues.

This rearrangement joins TRBV5-6 to TRBJ1-5, with TRBD1 as a possible D gene (5 bases). V was cut by 3 bases and J by 2 bases, with 15 bases left in between. The CDR3 runs to 16 residues. Germline-derived CDR1 and CDR2 are SGHDT and YYEEEE. Here the CDR3 DNA reads TGTGCCAGCAGCTCGTTTTTCCGGGGGGGCAATCAGCCCCAGCATTTT. As protein: CASSSFFRGGNQPQHF.

The chain links TRBV18 to TRBJ1-6, with D unclear. The CDR3 loop spans 15 amino acids. The germline V and J ends were trimmed by 2 bases and 8 bases, with 13 bases remaining between them. Germline CDR1 reads KGHSH; CDR2 reads LQKENI. CDR3 sequence reads: CASSPGVSADSPLHF. DNA for the CDR3: TGTGCCAGCTCACCAGGGGTTTCGGCGGATTCACCCCTCCACTTT.

The genes are TRBV6-5 and TRBJ2-7; D might be TRBD1 (6 bases). This CDR3 has 13 amino acids. The V and J ends lost 5 bases and 2 bases respectively, with 10 bases between them. In germline, CDR1 is MNHEY, CDR2 SVGAGI. This CDR3 is CASSLGTTYEQYF. For the CDR3, the DNA is TGTGCCAGCAGTCTCGGGACAACCTACGAGCAGTACTTC.

The V call is TRBV2, the J call TRBJ2-7; 7 nucleotides line up with TRBD2. Germline CDR1 SNHLY, CDR2 FYNNEI. The V and J ends lost 1 base and 8 bases, in that order; junction bases with no gene match: 14. The CDR3 extends over 16 amino acids. CDR3 protein: CASSEEGSGIPGKQYF. The CDR3 bases are TGTGCCAGCAGTGAAGAGGGGAGCGGGATCCCCGGTAAGCAGTACTTC.

The DNA of the CDR3 is TGCGCCAGCAGCCTGAAACCCGGGACGGAGAATCAGCCCCAGCATTTT. It is translated as CASSLKPGTENQPQHF. The chain combines TRBV5-1 with TRBJ1-5, with D possibly TRBD1 on 5 matching bases. Trimming took off 4 bases at V and 4 bases at J, with 18 bases between the two ends. Germline CDR1 is SGHRS and CDR2 is YFSETQ. The CDR3 length is 16 residues.

The chain combines TRBV20-1 with TRBJ2-7; no definite D call. Germline V CDR1 and CDR2: DFQATT, SNEGSKA (reference sequence). Trimming removed 3 bases from V and 2 bases from J, with 11 bases in between. The CDR3 is 13 residues long. Written as DNA, the CDR3 is TGCAGTGCTAGTCTGCCGAGCCCCTACGAGCAGTACTTC. It codes for CSASLPSPYEQYF.

This chain links TRBV7-9 with TRBJ1-1; D unclear. V lost 0 bases and J 12 bases, leaving 14 bases between the germline ends. The CDR3 length is 13 residues. Germline V CDR1 and CDR2: SEHNR, FQNEAQ (reference sequence). CDR3 nucleotides: TGTGCCAGCAGCTTAGCGGGCATCCTGGGGACTTTCTTT. It is translated as CASSLAGILGTFF.

The chain carries TRBV28 and TRBJ2-2; D is unclear. V lost 3 bases, J lost 5 bases, and 10 bases lay in between. Germline CDR1 MDHEN, CDR2 SYDVKM. This CDR3 is 14 amino acids long. In nucleotides, the CDR3 is TGTGCCAGCAGTTTCTTCGGCTCAACCGGGGAGCTGTTTTTT. Translated, it gives CASSFFGSTGELFF.

This clone was counted a few times. This chain connects TRBV2 to TRBJ2-5, with D hard to call. The V and J ends lost 7 bases and 4 bases respectively, with 10 bases between them. CDR1 and CDR2 (germline): SNHLY, FYNNEI. The CDR3 contains 12 residues. CDR3 protein: CASTRAVETQYF. DNA for the CDR3: TGTGCCAGCACTCGGGCAGTAGAGACCCAGTACTTC.

The chain joins TRBV6-5 to TRBJ2-3; 10 bases line up with TRBD2. The V gene end was trimmed by 6 bases and the J gene end by 6 bases; junction bases not matched to a gene: 12. The CDR3 is 16 amino acids. The germline gives CDR1 MNHEY, CDR2 SVGAGI. CDR3 sequence (DNA): TGTGCCAGCAGGTACCAAGCGGGAGGGCCAACCGATACGCAGTATTTT. Translation: CASRYQAGGPTDTQYF.

The chain links TRBV5-6 to TRBJ2-2, with D tentatively TRBD1 (5 bases). Trimming took off 4 bases at V and 2 bases at J, with 18 bases between the two ends. The CDR3 is 17 residues long. Germline V gene sequence: CDR1 SGHDT, CDR2 YYEEEE. The CDR3 loop reads CASSPDNFPLNTGELFF. As DNA, the CDR3 is TGTGCCAGCAGCCCGGACAACTTTCCTCTTAACACCGGGGAGCTGTTTTTT. The variable domain in full, with the rest retrieved from reference TRBV5-6 and TRBJ2-2, is DAGVTQSPTHLIKTRGQQVTLRCSPKSGHDTVSWYQQALGQGPQFIFQYYEEEERQRGNFPDRFSGHQFPNYSSELNVNALLLGDSALYLCASSPDNFPLNTGELFFGEGSRLTVL.

The genes are TRBV5-1 and TRBJ2-2; TRBD2 matches 13 bases. CDR3 size: 17 residues. Germline V gene sequence: CDR1 SGHRS, CDR2 YFSETQ. The V gene end was trimmed by 4 bases and the J gene end by 4 bases; junction bases not matched to a gene: 7. CDR3 loop: CASSLGLAGARTGELFF. DNA for the CDR3: TGCGCCAGCAGCCTTGGACTAGCGGGAGCCCGCACCGGGGAGCTGTTTTTT.

This chain uses TRBV18 with TRBJ2-3; D ambiguous. Germline CDR1 and CDR2: KGHSH and LQKENI. The CDR3 runs 14 residues. V was cut by 2 bases and J by 6 bases, with 12 bases left in between. The CDR3 reads CASSPERIRDTQYF. CDR3 DNA: TGTGCCAGCTCACCAGAACGGATTCGGGATACGCAGTATTTT.

V is TRBV28 and J is TRBJ1-2; 10 bases line up with TRBD1. The CDR3 extends over 16 amino acids. Germline-derived CDR1 and CDR2 are MDHEN and SYDVKM. The V and J ends lost 3 bases and 4 bases, in that order; junction bases with no gene match: 8. The CDR3 sequence: CASSFGTGVYFYGYTF. In DNA form, the CDR3 reads TGTGCCAGCAGTTTTGGGACAGGGGTGTATTTCTATGGCTACACCTTC.

The chain employs TRBV28 and TRBJ1-1; D unresolved. The V end was cut by 5 bases, the J end by 1 base, with 11 bases between. This CDR3 has 14 amino acids. Per germline, CDR1 MDHEN and CDR2 SYDVKM. CDR3 protein: CASSRVRTNTEAFF. CDR3 bases: TGTGCCAGCAGTCGGGTCAGAACGAACACTGAAGCTTTCTTT.

The chain recombines TRBV11-2 with TRBJ2-2; 7 bases match TRBD2. From germline, CDR1 is SGHAT and CDR2 FQNNGV. This CDR3 is built from 15 residues. Trimming cost V 3 bases and J 6 bases; bases outside gene matches: 7. The CDR3 spells CASSFPTSWAGELFF. In nucleotides, the CDR3 is TGTGCCAGCAGCTTCCCGACTAGCTGGGCCGGGGAGCTGTTTTTT.